The rows below give T cell receptor beta chains drawn from one sample of a study of cytomegalovirus exposure and HLA in healthy donors. Clones were sequenced by immunoSEQ multiplex PCR, and TCRdb holds only the in-frame ones, with some missing. The sample carries 150,000 to 200,000 clones, about 82% recorded once. Specimen: PBMCs. These receptors were obtained from a woman aged 45-59 years in good health and CMV-seronegative. The CDR3 runs from the conserved cysteine through the conserved F or W. The D gene is left open where the match is weak.

CATGTENYEQYF,TRBV28,TRBD1
CASSQENRAGANVLTF,TRBV4-3,NA
CASSQGTPGSYEQYF,TRBV14,NA
CASSQNIGQGSTGELFF,TRBV18,TRBD1
CASSLERPGVTEAFF,TRBV7-6,NA
CASSLVAGVGSDTQYF,TRBV5-1,TRBD2
CVSIPSWTNQETQYF,TRBV14,NA
CASSQGTSGSNEQFF,TRBV4-1,TRBD2
CSSSLTGNTEAFF,TRBV7-9,NA
CASSSDSATNEKLFF,TRBV28,NA
CASSPSGQRNTIYF,TRBV18,NA
CASSLSGYEQYF,TRBV5-1,NA
CAWKREDKNIQYF,TRBV30,TRBD2
CASSPPVAGNEKLFF,TRBV4-2,NA
CASSQSNTRQGDSTDTQYF,TRBV23-1,TRBD1
CASSYSQLLRDYGYTF,TRBV6-6,NA
CASSLPGQGNTGELFF,TRBV5-4,TRBD1
CAWTTGTSGIGTQYF,TRBV30,TRBD2
CASSVVALAPDEQYF,TRBV9,NA
CAIRDTENTEAFF,TRBV10-3,NA
CSASPVTEAFF,TRBV20-1,NA
CASSRGGQEEYEQYF,TRBV10-1,NA
CASSQDPGGDNEQFF,TRBV4-1,TRBD2
CASSTNPGQGTGELFF,TRBV9,TRBD1
CASRVGGNTGELFF,TRBV7-6,NA
CASSLAGDTEGPQHF,TRBV5-5,NA
CTSSQDPGGLAGGRDEQFF,TRBV1,NA
CASSFAPLASGRGNNEQFF,TRBV7-9,TRBD2
CASSLNAPSSGRVYEQYF,TRBV7-3,TRBD2
CATQITGQGKYEQYF,TRBV28,TRBD1
CAISTPRVPSGNTIYF,TRBV10-3,NA
CASSQVLRTSGDYNEQFF,TRBV4-1,TRBD2
CASTDRGYGYTF,TRBV6-5,TRBD1
CASSEALGRGQPQHF,TRBV2,NA